This T cell receptor (beta chain) was profiled in a study of response to subunit inactivated influenza vaccine. This clonotype was recorded once. TCRdb analysed the RT-PCR reads with MiXCR anew, one entry per CDR3 protein. Counted here are about 530,000 distinct CDR3 sequences, roughly 12% occurring once; the ten biggest clones make up roughly a tenth. This TCR was recovered from a man aged 50 or older who received an inactivated influenza vaccine. The sample in question was PBMCs from blood, obtained on the day of vaccination.

The CDR3 protein is CASSVVVLETQYF. The CDR3 DNA sequence: TGTGCCAGCAGTGTCGTTGTTTTGGAGACCCAGTACTTC. The chain carries TRBV6-1 and TRBJ2-5; D ambiguous. V was pared by 4 bases and J by 5 bases, with 11 bases between. CDR1 is MNHNS and CDR2 is SASEGT in the germline V gene. This CDR3 region has 13 residues.